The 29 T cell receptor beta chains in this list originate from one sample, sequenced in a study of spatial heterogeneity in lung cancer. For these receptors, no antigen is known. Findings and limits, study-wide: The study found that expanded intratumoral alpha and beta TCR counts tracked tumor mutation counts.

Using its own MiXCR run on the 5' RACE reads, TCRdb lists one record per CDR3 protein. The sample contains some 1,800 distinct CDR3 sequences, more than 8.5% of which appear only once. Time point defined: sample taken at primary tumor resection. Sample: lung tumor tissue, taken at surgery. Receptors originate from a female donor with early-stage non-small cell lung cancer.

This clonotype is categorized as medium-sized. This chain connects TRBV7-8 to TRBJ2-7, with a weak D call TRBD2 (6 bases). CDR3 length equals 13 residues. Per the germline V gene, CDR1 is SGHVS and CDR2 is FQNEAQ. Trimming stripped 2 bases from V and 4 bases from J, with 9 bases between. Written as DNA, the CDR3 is TGTGCCAGCAGCTTACTAGCGTGGTACGAGCAGTACTTC. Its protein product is CASSLLAWYEQYF. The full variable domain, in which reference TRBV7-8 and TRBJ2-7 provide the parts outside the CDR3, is GAGVSQSPRYKVAKRGQDVALRCDPISGHVSLFWYQQALGQGPEFLTYFQNEAQLDKSGLPSDRFFAERPEGSVSTLKIQRTQQEDSAVYLCASSLLAWYEQYFGPGTRLTVT.

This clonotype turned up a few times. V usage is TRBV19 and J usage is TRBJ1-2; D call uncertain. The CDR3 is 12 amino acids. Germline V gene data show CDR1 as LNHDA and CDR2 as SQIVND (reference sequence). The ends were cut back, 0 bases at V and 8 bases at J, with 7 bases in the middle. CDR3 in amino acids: CASSIEPSGYTF. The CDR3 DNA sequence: TGTGCCAGTAGTATAGAACCAAGCGGCTACACCTTC.

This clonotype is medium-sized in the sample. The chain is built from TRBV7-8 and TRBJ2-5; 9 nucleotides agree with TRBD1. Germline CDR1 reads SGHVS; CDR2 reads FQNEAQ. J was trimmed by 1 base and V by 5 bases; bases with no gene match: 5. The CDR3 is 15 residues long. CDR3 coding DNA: TGTGCCAGCAGCACGGGACAGGGATTCCAAGAGACCCAGTACTTC. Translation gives CASSTGQGFQETQYF.

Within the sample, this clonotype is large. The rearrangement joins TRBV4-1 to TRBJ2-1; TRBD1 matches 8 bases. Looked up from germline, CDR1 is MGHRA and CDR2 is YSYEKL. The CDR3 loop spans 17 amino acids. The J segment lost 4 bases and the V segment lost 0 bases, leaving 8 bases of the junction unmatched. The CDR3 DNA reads TGCGCCAGCAGCCAAGAAGGAAGGGGACAGGAATACAATGAGCAGTTCTTC. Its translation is CASSQEGRGQEYNEQFF.

This CDR3 is CASSQDPGTGGDTDTQYF. The CDR3 DNA sequence: TGCGCCAGCAGCCAAGACCCCGGGACAGGGGGTGACACAGATACGCAGTATTTT. The chain employs TRBV4-3 and TRBJ2-3; 11 bases are shared with TRBD1. With 0 bases clipped from V and 2 bases from J, the junction kept 7 bases outside the gene matches. This CDR3 spans 18 amino acids. Germline V gene lookup returns CDR1 LGHNA and CDR2 YSLEER.

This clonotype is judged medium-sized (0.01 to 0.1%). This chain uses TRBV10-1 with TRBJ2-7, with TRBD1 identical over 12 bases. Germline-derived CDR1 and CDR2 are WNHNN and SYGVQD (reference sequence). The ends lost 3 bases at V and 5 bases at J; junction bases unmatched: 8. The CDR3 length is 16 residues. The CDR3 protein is CASSDPAGTGGNEQYF. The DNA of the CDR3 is TGCGCCAGCAGTGATCCGGCCGGGACAGGGGGCAACGAGCAGTACTTC.

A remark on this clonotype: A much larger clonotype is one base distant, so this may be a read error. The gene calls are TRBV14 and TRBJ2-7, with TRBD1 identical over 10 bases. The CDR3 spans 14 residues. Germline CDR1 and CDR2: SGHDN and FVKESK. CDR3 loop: CANSHGQGAYEQYF. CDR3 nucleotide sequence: TGTGCCAACAGCCACGGACAGGGGGCCTACGAGCAGTACTTC.

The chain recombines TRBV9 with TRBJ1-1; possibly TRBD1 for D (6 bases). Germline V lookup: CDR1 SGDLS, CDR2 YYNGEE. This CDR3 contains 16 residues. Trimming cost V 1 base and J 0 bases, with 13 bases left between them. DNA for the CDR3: TGTGCCAGCAGCGTATCGACAGGAGCTATGAACACTGAAGCTTTCTTT. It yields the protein CASSVSTGAMNTEAFF.

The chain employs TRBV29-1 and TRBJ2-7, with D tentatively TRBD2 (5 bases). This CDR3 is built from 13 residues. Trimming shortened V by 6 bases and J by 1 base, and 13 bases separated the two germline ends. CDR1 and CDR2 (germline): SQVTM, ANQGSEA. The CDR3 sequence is CSVVGGFSYEQYF. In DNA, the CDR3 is TGCAGCGTGGTCGGCGGGTTTTCCTACGAGCAGTACTTC.

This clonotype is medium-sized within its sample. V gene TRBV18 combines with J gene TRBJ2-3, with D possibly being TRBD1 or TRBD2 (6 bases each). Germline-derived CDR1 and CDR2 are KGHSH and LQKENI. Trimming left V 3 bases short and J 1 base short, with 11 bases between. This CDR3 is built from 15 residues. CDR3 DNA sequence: TGTGCCAGCTCACCTAGGGGGGCGGGCACAGATACGCAGTATTTT. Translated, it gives CASSPRGAGTDTQYF.

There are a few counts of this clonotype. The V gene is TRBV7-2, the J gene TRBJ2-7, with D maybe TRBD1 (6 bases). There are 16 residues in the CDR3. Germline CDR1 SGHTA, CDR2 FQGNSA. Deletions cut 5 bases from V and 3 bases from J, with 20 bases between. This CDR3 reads CASSPDSGGPVYEQYF. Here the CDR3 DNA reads TGTGCCAGCAGCCCGGACAGTGGGGGACCGGTCTACGAGCAGTACTTC.

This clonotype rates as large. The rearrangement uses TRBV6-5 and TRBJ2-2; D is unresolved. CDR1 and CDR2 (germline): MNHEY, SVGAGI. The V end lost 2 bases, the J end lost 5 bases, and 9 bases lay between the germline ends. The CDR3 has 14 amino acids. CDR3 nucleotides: TGTGCCAGCAGTTACGAAGGAACTACCGGGGAGCTGTTTTTT. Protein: CASSYEGTTGELFF.

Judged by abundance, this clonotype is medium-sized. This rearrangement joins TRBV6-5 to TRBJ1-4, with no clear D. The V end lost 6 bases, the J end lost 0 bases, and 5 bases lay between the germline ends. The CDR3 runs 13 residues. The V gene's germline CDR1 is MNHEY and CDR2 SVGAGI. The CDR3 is CASRATTNEKLFF. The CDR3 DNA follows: TGTGCCAGCAGGGCCACAACTAATGAAAAACTGTTTTTT.

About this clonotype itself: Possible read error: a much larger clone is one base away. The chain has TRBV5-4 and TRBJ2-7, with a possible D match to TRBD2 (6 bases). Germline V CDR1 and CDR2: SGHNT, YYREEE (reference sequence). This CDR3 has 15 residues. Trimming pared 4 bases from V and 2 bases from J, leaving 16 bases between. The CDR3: CASSKATGEAYEQYF. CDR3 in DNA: TGTGCCAGCAGCAAGGCCACGGGGGAAGCCTACGAGCAGTACTTC.

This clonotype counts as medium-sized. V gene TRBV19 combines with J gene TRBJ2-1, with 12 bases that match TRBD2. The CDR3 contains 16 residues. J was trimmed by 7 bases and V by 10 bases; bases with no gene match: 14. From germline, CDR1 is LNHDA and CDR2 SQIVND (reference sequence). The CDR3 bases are TGTGCCACCTCAGGACTAGCGGGATCAAGAGGGAATGAGCAGTTCTTC. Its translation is CATSGLAGSRGNEQFF.

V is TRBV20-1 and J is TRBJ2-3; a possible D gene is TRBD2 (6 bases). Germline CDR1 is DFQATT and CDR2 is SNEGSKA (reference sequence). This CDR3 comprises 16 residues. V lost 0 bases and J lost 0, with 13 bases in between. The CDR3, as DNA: TGCAGTGCTAGAGATTATTCTCGGGGGAGCACAGATACGCAGTATTTT. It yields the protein CSARDYSRGSTDTQYF.

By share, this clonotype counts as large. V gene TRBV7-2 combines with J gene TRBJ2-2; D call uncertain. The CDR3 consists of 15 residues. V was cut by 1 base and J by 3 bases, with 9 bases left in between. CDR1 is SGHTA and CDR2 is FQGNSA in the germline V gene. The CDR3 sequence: CASSLGGIDTGELFF. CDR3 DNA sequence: TGTGCCAGCAGCTTAGGTGGGATTGACACCGGGGAGCTGTTTTTT.

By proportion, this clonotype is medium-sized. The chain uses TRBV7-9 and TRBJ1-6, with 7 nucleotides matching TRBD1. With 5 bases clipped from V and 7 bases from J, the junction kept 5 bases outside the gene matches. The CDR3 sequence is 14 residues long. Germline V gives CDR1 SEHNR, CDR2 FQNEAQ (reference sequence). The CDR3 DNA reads TGTGCCAGCAGCCTAGGGGGCTCGAATTCACCCCTCCACTTT. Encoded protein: CASSLGGSNSPLHF.

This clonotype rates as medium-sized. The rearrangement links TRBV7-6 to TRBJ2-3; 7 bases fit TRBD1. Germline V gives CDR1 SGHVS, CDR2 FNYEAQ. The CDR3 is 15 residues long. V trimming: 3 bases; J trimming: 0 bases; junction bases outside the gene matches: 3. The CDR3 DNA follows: TGTGCCAGCAGCTTGGGGACAGCTAGCACAGATACGCAGTATTTT. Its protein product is CASSLGTASTDTQYF.

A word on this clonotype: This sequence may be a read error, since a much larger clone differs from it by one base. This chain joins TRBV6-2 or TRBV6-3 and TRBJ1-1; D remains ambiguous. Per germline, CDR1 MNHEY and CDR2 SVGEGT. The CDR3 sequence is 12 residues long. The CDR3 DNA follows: TGTGTCAGCAGTTACCAGACACTCACGGCTTTCTTT. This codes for CVSSYQTLTAFF.

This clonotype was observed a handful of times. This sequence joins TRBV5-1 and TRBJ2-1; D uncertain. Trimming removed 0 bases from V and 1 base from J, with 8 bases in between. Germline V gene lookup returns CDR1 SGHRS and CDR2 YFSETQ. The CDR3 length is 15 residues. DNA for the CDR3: TGCGCCAGCAGCTTGGGGCATTCTTCCTACAATGAGCAGTTCTTC. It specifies CASSLGHSSYNEQFF.

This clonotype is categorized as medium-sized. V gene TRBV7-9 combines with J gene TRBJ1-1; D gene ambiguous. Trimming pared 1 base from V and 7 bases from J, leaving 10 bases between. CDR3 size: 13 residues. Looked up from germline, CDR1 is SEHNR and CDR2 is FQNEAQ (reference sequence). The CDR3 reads CASSLEGVSEAFF. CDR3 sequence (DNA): TGTGCCAGCAGCTTAGAAGGAGTTAGTGAAGCTTTCTTT.

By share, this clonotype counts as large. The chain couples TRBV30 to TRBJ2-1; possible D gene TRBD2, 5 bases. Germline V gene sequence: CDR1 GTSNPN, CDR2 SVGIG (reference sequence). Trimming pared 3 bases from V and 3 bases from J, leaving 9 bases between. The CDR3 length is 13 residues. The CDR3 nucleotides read TGTGCCTGGAGCTTGGGGAGCTACAATGAGCAGTTCTTC. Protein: CAWSLGSYNEQFF.

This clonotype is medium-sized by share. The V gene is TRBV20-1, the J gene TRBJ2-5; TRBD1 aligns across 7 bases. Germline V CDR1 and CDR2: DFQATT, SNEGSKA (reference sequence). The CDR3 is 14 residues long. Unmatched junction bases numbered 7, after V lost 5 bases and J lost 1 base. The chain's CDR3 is CSAPTQGVQETQYF. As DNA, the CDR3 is TGCAGTGCTCCCACCCAGGGGGTCCAAGAGACCCAGTACTTC.

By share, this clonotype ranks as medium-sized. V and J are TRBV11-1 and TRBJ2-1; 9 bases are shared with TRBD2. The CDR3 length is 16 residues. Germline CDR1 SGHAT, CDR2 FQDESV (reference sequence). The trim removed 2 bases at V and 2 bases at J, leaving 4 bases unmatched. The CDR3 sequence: CASSLFSGGAYNEQFF. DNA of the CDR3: TGTGCCAGCAGCTTATTTAGCGGGGGAGCCTACAATGAGCAGTTCTTC.

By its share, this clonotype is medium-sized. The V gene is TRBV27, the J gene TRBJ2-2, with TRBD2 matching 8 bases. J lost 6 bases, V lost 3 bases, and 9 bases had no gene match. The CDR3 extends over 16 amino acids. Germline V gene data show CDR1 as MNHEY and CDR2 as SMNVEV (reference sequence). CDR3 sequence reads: CASSFLAGDGPGELFF. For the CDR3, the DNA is TGTGCCAGCAGTTTCCTAGCGGGTGACGGGCCCGGGGAGCTGTTTTTT.

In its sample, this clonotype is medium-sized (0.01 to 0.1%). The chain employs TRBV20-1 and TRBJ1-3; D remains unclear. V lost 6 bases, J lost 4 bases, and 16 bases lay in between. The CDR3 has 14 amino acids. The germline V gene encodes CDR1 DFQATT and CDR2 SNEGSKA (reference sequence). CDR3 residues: CSAPAWGTGNTIYF. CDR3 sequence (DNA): TGCAGTGCCCCAGCTTGGGGTACAGGAAACACCATATATTTT.

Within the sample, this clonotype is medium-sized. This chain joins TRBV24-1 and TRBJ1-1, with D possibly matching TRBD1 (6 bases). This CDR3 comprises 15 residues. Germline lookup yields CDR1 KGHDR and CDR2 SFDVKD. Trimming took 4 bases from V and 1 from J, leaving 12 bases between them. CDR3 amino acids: CATSEPKDRNTEAFF. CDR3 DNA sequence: TGTGCCACCAGTGAGCCAAAGGACAGGAACACTGAAGCTTTCTTT.

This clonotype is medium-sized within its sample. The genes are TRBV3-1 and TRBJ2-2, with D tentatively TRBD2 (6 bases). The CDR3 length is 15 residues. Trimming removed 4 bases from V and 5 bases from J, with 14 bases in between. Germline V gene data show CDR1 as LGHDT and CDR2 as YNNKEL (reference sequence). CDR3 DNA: TGTGCCAGCAGCCGCCGGGGAGGCGGGACCGGGGAGCTGTTTTTT. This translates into CASSRRGGGTGELFF.